In its sample, the clone carrying this T cell receptor (beta chain) was seen a few times. As yet, its antigen is unknown. Template switching created a universal primer site, and the cDNA included unique molecular identifiers. One entry per CDR3 protein, called by TCRdb with MiXCR from the 5' RACE reads. The sample shows more than 350,000 distinct CDR3 sequences, 9% to 10% of them seen only once. The V gene lost 2 bases and the J gene lost 3 bases, with 13 bases spanning the gap. Germline V lookup: CDR1 LGHDT, CDR2 YNNKEL (reference sequence). CDR3 length: 15 residues. The sample belongs to a study of identical twins. Whole-study findings and limits: Whereas memory repertoires showed no such difference, abundant cord blood beta clonotypes carried fewer insertions. Researchers reported weaker excess twin sharing in beta out-of-frame sequences. Potential partial confounding of zero-insertion analyses by invariant MAIT and iNKT cells was noted.

Sequencing was done on a sample of naive T cells sorted from blood. The chain uses TRBV3-1 and TRBJ2-5; the D is unclear. This TCR was recovered from a woman in her fifties or sixties in good health. This chain's CDR3 is CASSQSGLKEETQYF. The CDR3 nucleotides read TGTGCCAGCAGCCAATCAGGCCTGAAGGAAGAGACCCAGTACTTC.